The entry below describes one TCR beta chain. No antigen is known for it. The sample belongs to a study of CXCR3-negative and CXCR3-positive naive CD8 T cells. Study as a whole: The libraries together contributed some 140 million TRB reads, each supplying about 1.5 +/- 0.3 million.

It was by 5' RACE with UMI labels that the TRB cDNA libraries were prepared. TCRdb reprocessed the 5' RACE reads; each CDR3 protein has one entry and no DNA is given. The sample data list roughly 50,000 distinct CDR3 sequences. Notes on the study in general: Memory CD8+ cells had much lower diversity, and both naive subsets had comparably high diversity. CXCR3-negative naive cells had less hydrophobic TRB CDR3s than did CXCR3-positive naive cells.

Sequencing was done on a sample of naive CXCR3+ CD8+ T cells from blood. The subset denotes: CD45RO-CCR7+CD27+CD95- naive CD8+ T cells expressing CXCR3 (TNR3+). The receptor was isolated from a human donor in good health. Some clones in this sample may be carry-over from other donors' samples.

This CDR3 is CASSLWAGGLEEQFF. This sequence joins TRBV7-3 and TRBJ2-1; TCRdb gives TRBD2 as the D gene, but with no DNA this cannot be confirmed. The CDR3 spans 15 residues. The V gene's germline CDR1 is SGHTA and CDR2 FQGTGA.